This T cell receptor beta chain appears in the sequencing data of a study of blood T cells in healthy people across ages. Overall study results and limits: Comparison with aged donors showed that long-lived donors had more naive CD4+ cells and higher diversity.

The length of the CDR3 is 15 residues. The germline CDR1 and CDR2 sequences are MNHEY and SVGAGI. The J segment lost 7 bases and the V segment lost 5 bases, leaving 13 bases of the junction unmatched. Primed by a sample-barcoded 5' primer and a J-beta primer mix, a second PCR proceeded for 7 to 11 cycles. MiXCR was run by TCRdb on the 5' RACE reads, yielding one entry per CDR3 protein. The top ten clones hold 2% to 2.5% of a sample with 1.5 million to 2 million distinct CDR3 sequences, about 49% of them seen once. Total RNA extracted from each sample amounted to at least 5 micrograms. This clonotype has just one count. The antigen is undetermined.

Sequenced input: blood. The source is a woman in her forties in good health. The chain uses TRBV6-5 and TRBJ1-1; 7 bases are shared with TRBD1. The CDR3 DNA reads TGTGCCAGCAGTGGGACAGACGTAGGAGGGGTTGAAGCTTTCTTT. Translated, it gives CASSGTDVGGVEAFF.